This TCR beta chain was documented in a study of T cells in Graves' hyperthyroidism and ophthalmopathy. Only a few counts were recorded for this clonotype. What it recognizes is unknown. The ends were cut back, 1 base at V and 2 bases at J, with 18 bases in the middle. The CDR3 loop spans 18 amino acids. Per germline, CDR1 SGHRS and CDR2 YFSETQ. Researchers amplified the TCR beta CDR3 regions from RNA transcripts. Initially, a first-round RT-PCR of the TCR CDR3 employed the HTBI primer set. MiXCR, applied by TCRdb to the multiplex PCR reads, yields one record per CDR3 protein. The sample lists under 550,000 distinct CDR3 sequences, nearly 20% occurring once. Diagnosis rested on symptoms, serum thyroxine and TRAb, thyroid ultrasound, and orbital computed tomography. The PBMCs studied were ones that came from 10 ml fresh peripheral blood. The study's findings and limits: Most thyroid clonotypes expanded above 0.001 appeared in blood too. The model's output predicted ophthalmopathy at a median of around 6.9 months prior to onset.

The source material was blood. The chain couples TRBV5-1 to TRBJ2-2; D uncertain. The sequence came from a man aged 35-49 years with Graves' ophthalmopathy. The CDR3 protein is CASSLRAGTASNTGELFF. In DNA form, the CDR3 reads TGCGCCAGCAGCTTGAGGGCCGGAACCGCTTCTAACACCGGGGAGCTGTTTTTT.